This entry lists 16 T cell receptor beta chains sequenced from one sample in a study of blood T cell repertoires in COVID-19. Profiled with immunoSEQ multiplex PCR; TCRdb holds only in-frame clones, not every one. The sample has roughly 30,000 clones, 91% seen once. The sequenced sample was peripheral blood. These receptors all come from a man in his fifties or sixties with acute or convalescent COVID-19.

The table lists this clone with a count of one. The rearrangement uses TRBV5-6 and TRBJ1-3; possible D gene TRBD1, 6 bases. V shed 0 bases and J shed 8 bases, with 12 bases lying between them. The CDR3 is 14 amino acids. The germline V gene has CDR1 SGHDT and CDR2 YYEEEE. Here the CDR3 reads CASSLGIRGDTIYF. CDR3 sequence (DNA): TGTGCCAGCAGCTTGGGGATCAGGGGAGACACCATATATTTT.

The chain combines TRBV3-1 (or the pseudogene TRBV3-2) with TRBJ2-2; TRBD1 matches at 8 bases. Germline CDR1 LGHDT, CDR2 YNNKEL (reference sequence). With V trimmed by 4 bases and J by 1 base, 8 bases remained unmatched. The CDR3 is made up of 17 amino acids. The CDR3 is CASSPALGTGNTGELFF. CDR3 bases: TGTGCCAGCAGCCCAGCTTTAGGGACAGGGAACACCGGGGAGCTGTTTTTT.

This chain links TRBV9 with TRBJ1-3; D gene ambiguous. Germline-derived CDR1 and CDR2 are SGDLS and YYNGEE. Between the trimmed V and J ends, which lost 2 bases and 0 bases, there was a span of 15 bases. CDR3 length: 17 amino acids. CDR3 nucleotides: TGTGCCAGCAGCGTCTCTTGGCACACGATCTCTGGAAACACCATATATTTT. This sequence encodes CASSVSWHTISGNTIYF.

V gene TRBV4-2 combines with J gene TRBJ2-1, with D possibly being TRBD2 (5 bases). This CDR3 is 18 amino acids long. Trimming took off 4 bases at V and 2 bases at J, with 21 bases between the two ends. The germline CDR1 and CDR2 sequences are LGHNA and YNFKEQ. CDR3 nucleotides: TGTGCCAGCAGCCGCTCAAGAGGGCCGGAGTCTCCCTACAATGAGCAGTTCTTC. Translating gives CASSRSRGPESPYNEQFF.

The chain is built from TRBV27 and TRBJ2-1, with 7 bases lining up with TRBD2. This CDR3 comprises 15 residues. V shed 3 bases, J shed 4 bases, and the junction held 6 bases outside the gene matches. Germline loops: CDR1 MNHEY, CDR2 SMNVEV (reference sequence). DNA for the CDR3: TGTGCCAGCAGTTTTCAGCCTAGCGGTTACAATGAGCAGTTCTTC. Its protein product is CASSFQPSGYNEQFF.

V gene TRBV11-3 combines with J gene TRBJ2-2, with D possibly matching TRBD1 (5 bases). Germline CDR1 SGHNT, CDR2 YENEEA. This CDR3 is 16 amino acids long. V was cut by 5 bases and J by 4 bases, with 17 bases left in between. The CDR3 DNA reads as TGTGCCAGCAGCACTCAGGGCACTGTTGGCACCGGGGAGCTGTTTTTT. Translating it yields CASSTQGTVGTGELFF.

CDR3 DNA sequence: TGTGCCAGCAGCTTAGTTACAGGGTCCCACGAGCAGTACTTC. Its protein product is CASSLVTGSHEQYF. The chain links TRBV7-9 to TRBJ2-7; D is possibly TRBD1 (6 bases). Looked up from germline, CDR1 is SEHNR and CDR2 is FQNEAQ (reference sequence). Trimming removed 1 base at V and 5 bases at J, with 12 bases between. This CDR3 comprises 14 residues.

The chain links TRBV19 to TRBJ2-5, with a weak D call TRBD2 (5 bases). V was cut by 2 bases and J by 2 bases, with 6 bases left in between. The CDR3 totals 13 residues. CDR1 is LNHDA, CDR2 SQIVND, per germline (reference sequence). This CDR3 is CASSIRGQETQYF. Here the CDR3 DNA reads TGTGCCAGTAGTATACGGGGTCAAGAGACCCAGTACTTC.

This chain uses TRBV2 with TRBJ2-3; the match to TRBD1 covers 8 bases. The CDR3 sequence is 15 residues long. Germline lookup yields CDR1 SNHLY and CDR2 FYNNEI. Germline trimming cut 4 bases from V and 0 bases from J; bases unmatched to any gene: 3. The CDR3 spells CASSVWTGSTDTQYF. In nucleotides, the CDR3 is TGTGCCAGCAGTGTTTGGACAGGGAGCACAGATACGCAGTATTTT.

V gene TRBV15 combines with J gene TRBJ1-3; D is ambiguous. Germline V CDR1 and CDR2: LNHNV, YYDKDF (reference sequence). This CDR3 spans 14 amino acids. V gave up 0 bases and J gave up 4 bases, with 7 bases separating them. The CDR3 DNA reads TGTGCCACCAGCAGAGATCCAGGCGGAAACACCATATATTTT. This gives the protein CATSRDPGGNTIYF. Filled out from reference TRBV15 and TRBJ1-3, the complete variable domain reads DAMVIQNPRYQVTQFGKPVTLSCSQTLNHNVMYWYQQKSSQAPKLLFHYYDKDFNNEADTPDNFQSRRPNTSFCFLDIRSPGLGDTAMYLCATSRDPGGNTIYFGEGSWLTVV.

J is TRBJ2-2 and V is TRBV6-5, with a tentative D call TRBD2 (6 bases). V gave up 6 bases and J gave up 1 base, with 12 bases separating them. CDR1 and CDR2 from the germline V gene are MNHEY and SVGAGI. The CDR3 runs to 15 residues. CDR3 amino acids: CASSLRDLNTGELFF. The CDR3 DNA reads as TGTGCCAGCAGCCTCCGGGACTTGAACACCGGGGAGCTGTTTTTT.

This clone has a handful of counts. The chain joins TRBV27 to TRBJ2-1; 13 bases line up with TRBD2. The germline V gene has CDR1 MNHEY and CDR2 SMNVEV (reference sequence). This CDR3 spans 17 amino acids. With 8 bases clipped from V and 4 bases from J, the junction kept 11 bases outside the gene matches. The CDR3 DNA sequence: TGTGCCAGCCAGACTCGGACTAGCGGGAGAGATTACAATGAGCAGTTCTTC. Translation gives CASQTRTSGRDYNEQFF.

Only a few counts were recorded for this clone. The genes are TRBV24-1 and TRBJ1-2; 9 positions match TRBD1. After removal of 8 bases from V and 6 bases from J, the junction contained 9 bases not matched to a gene. This CDR3 region has 14 residues. Germline V gene data show CDR1 as KGHDR and CDR2 as SFDVKD. CDR3 amino acids: CATNDPRTGDGYTF. DNA for the CDR3: TGTGCCACCAACGACCCGCGGACAGGGGATGGCTACACCTTC.

V gene TRBV6-2 or TRBV6-3 combines with J gene TRBJ2-5, with a tentative D call TRBD1 (5 bases). The CDR3 covers 13 residues. The V end was cut by 2 bases, the J end by 5 bases, with 9 bases between. Germline values: CDR1 MNHEY, CDR2 SVGEGT. CDR3 in amino acids: CASSYRGLETQYF. DNA for the CDR3: TGTGCCAGCAGTTACAGGGGCTTGGAGACCCAGTACTTC.

This chain joins TRBV11-3 and TRBJ2-2; TRBD2 matches 10 bases. Germline lookup yields CDR1 SGHNT and CDR2 YENEEA. V shed 8 bases and J 0 bases; nucleotides not matched to a gene: 6. CDR3 length: 16 residues. The CDR3 sequence: CASGQGLASNTGELFF. Written as DNA, the CDR3 is TGTGCCAGCGGCCAGGGACTAGCGTCGAACACCGGGGAGCTGTTTTTT.

The rearrangement links TRBV7-9 to TRBJ2-1; the match to TRBD2 covers 12 bases. This CDR3 region has 17 residues. Per germline, CDR1 SEHNR and CDR2 FQNEAQ (reference sequence). With V trimmed by 1 base and J by 3 bases, 4 bases remained unmatched. The CDR3 DNA reads TGTGCCAGCAGCTTAGTATCTAGCGGGAGGGGCTACAATGAGCAGTTCTTC. As protein: CASSLVSSGRGYNEQFF.